The clone carrying this TCR beta chain was seen more than once but under ten times. Its specificity is not known. Unique molecular identifiers were incorporated into the prepared TCRbeta library. TCRdb itself ran the PCR reads through MiXCR, one entry per CDR3 protein. The sample records about 460,000 distinct CDR3 sequences, about 10% being singletons. Germline lookup yields CDR1 SGHTA and CDR2 FQGNSA. V was trimmed by 1 base and J by 8 bases, leaving 15 bases between them. The CDR3 spans 15 residues. This sample stems from a study of T-cell reconstitution after alpha-beta-depleted transplantation in children. The study's findings and limits: T-cell counts and diversity at one year post-transplant came mainly from newly produced T cells. Several hundred expanded graft clones reportedly gave rise to the alpha-beta T cells present about two months after transplant. The study traced high day-60 TCRbeta diversity in some patients to surviving recipient T cells and thymic progenitors.

The chain uses TRBV7-2 and TRBJ2-1, with a possible D match to TRBD2 (6 bases). Source: PBMCs, taken before TCRalphabeta/CD19-depleted stem cell transplant. This receptor was identified in a child between 2 and 9 years old with inherited bone marrow failure, due to receive a stem cell transplant. The CDR3 DNA reads as TGTGCCAGCAGCTTAGTTGGGACTGGATTCTATGAGCAGTTCTTC. Residues: CASSLVGTGFYEQFF. The variable domain in full, completed from reference TRBV7-2 and TRBJ2-1, reads GAGVSQSPSNKVTEKGKDVELRCDPISGHTALYWYRQSLGQGLEFLIYFQGNSAPDKSGLPSDRFSAERTGGSVSTLTIQRTQQEDSAVYLCASSLVGTGFYEQFFGPGTRLTVL.